These 27 T cell receptor beta chains share one sample of origin, sequenced in a study of T cells after yellow fever vaccination (dated by TCRdb to between 2018 and 2021). Receptor amplification or capture employed 5' RACE. Data came from an Illumina NovaSeq 6000. In TCRdb, the public reads were trimmed at Q25 with fastp and aligned with MiXCR, with productive beta chains retained. One record per CDR3 amino acid sequence lists the most common genes and DNA. For this sample there are some 150,000 distinct CDR3 sequences; around 9.3% appear just once. The ten largest account for roughly a third of the sample. The treatment or condition label here, explained by the study, means: live attenuated yellow fever vaccine strain. Specimen: CD8+ T cells sorted from PBMCs, collected 45 days after the yellow fever booster vaccination. These TCRs come from a young man who received the YFV17D yellow fever vaccine.

This clonotype was counted between two and nine times. This rearrangement joins TRBV24-1 to TRBJ2-3; the D gene could be TRBD1 or TRBD2 (5 bases each). Trimming cost V 4 bases and J 8 bases, with 18 bases left between them. Germline CDR1 and CDR2: KGHDR and SFDVKD. The CDR3 extends over 15 amino acids. CDR3 coding DNA: TGTGCCACCAGTGAAACCGGGACCGGGGTAGGTACGCAGTATTTT. As protein: CATSETGTGVGTQYF.

The table lists this clonotype with many counts. The chain is built from TRBV29-1 and TRBJ2-2; D unclear. Per germline, CDR1 SQVTM and CDR2 ANQGSEA. V lost 5 bases to trimming and J lost 3 bases, with 4 bases between them. The CDR3 has 11 amino acids. The DNA of the CDR3 is TGCAGCGTTAGACACACCGGGGAGCTGTTTTTT. Encoded protein: CSVRHTGELFF.

The chain combines TRBV20-1 with TRBJ2-3; 16 bases agree with TRBD2. Germline V gene lookup returns CDR1 DFQATT and CDR2 SNEGSKA (reference sequence). The junction had 6 bases not matched to a gene; V was cut back by 5 bases and J by 4 bases. The CDR3 runs 16 residues. This chain's CDR3 is CSAPGTSGGAADTQYF. The CDR3 nucleotides read TGCAGTGCTCCCGGGACTAGCGGGGGGGCCGCAGATACGCAGTATTTT.

The CDR3 DNA reads TGCGCCAGCAGCTTGTTTCTGGCCTCGGACACTGAAGCTTTCTTT. Translated, it gives CASSLFLASDTEAFF. This chain connects TRBV5-1 to TRBJ1-1; D call uncertain. CDR1 is SGHRS, CDR2 YFSETQ, per germline. The CDR3 extends over 15 amino acids. V dropped 1 base and J dropped 3 bases, with 13 bases sitting between them.

V is TRBV7-6 and J is TRBJ1-5; the D gene is possibly TRBD1 (5 bases). The CDR3 consists of 15 residues. The germline V gene has CDR1 SGHVS and CDR2 FNYEAQ. V was trimmed by 2 bases and J by 6 bases, leaving 14 bases between them. The CDR3 DNA sequence: TGTGCCAGCAGCTTATCGGAGGGGACGGGTCAGCCCCAGCATTTT. Translated: CASSLSEGTGQPQHF.

The rearrangement uses TRBV25-1 and TRBJ2-2; a weak D match, TRBD2 (5 bases). V lost 5 bases to trimming and J lost 0 bases, with 25 bases between them. Germline-derived CDR1 and CDR2 are MGHDK and SYGVNS. The CDR3 spans 20 residues. CDR3 region: CASSRGARFLVGANTGELFF. The DNA for the CDR3 is TGTGCCAGCAGTCGGGGAGCCAGGTTTTTAGTAGGCGCGAACACCGGGGAGCTGTTTTTT.

This clonotype is termed medium-sized. The V call is TRBV12-3 or TRBV12-4, the J call TRBJ2-3; D is perhaps TRBD2 (6 bases). V lost 8 bases and J lost 4, with 16 bases in between. The CDR3 is 14 amino acids. CDR3 protein: CASELYAGSDTQYF. CDR3 nucleotide sequence: TGTGCCAGCGAGTTATACGCGGGGTCAGATACGCAGTATTTT.

This clonotype was counted at least ten times. The V and J genes are TRBV6-1 and TRBJ2-5; 8 positions agree with TRBD2. Per the germline V gene, CDR1 is MNHNS and CDR2 is SASEGT. J gave up 3 bases and V 0 bases, and 6 bases lay outside the gene matches. This CDR3 spans 16 amino acids. Here the CDR3 DNA reads TGTGCCAGCAGTGAAGCGATCGGTAGCGGGGAAGAGACCCAGTACTTC. Translation gives CASSEAIGSGEETQYF.

The rearrangement uses TRBV12-3 or TRBV12-4 and TRBJ1-5; perhaps TRBD1 as D (5 bases). The CDR3 sequence is 13 residues long. V was clipped by 3 bases and J by 9 bases, with 12 bases between them. Here the CDR3 DNA reads TGTGCCAGCAGTTTCTCGGGGGTATCGCCCCAGCATTTT. This encodes CASSFSGVSPQHF.

The gene calls are TRBV4-1 and TRBJ1-1; perhaps TRBD1 as D (5 bases). V gave up 0 bases and J gave up 7 bases, with 15 bases separating them. Germline CDR1 is MGHRA and CDR2 is YSYEKL. CDR3 length: 15 residues. CDR3 loop: CASSQENRLTNEAFF. CDR3 sequence (DNA): TGCGCCAGCAGCCAAGAAAACAGGCTTACGAATGAAGCTTTCTTT.

This clonotype was counted a few times. The V gene is TRBV6-2 or TRBV6-3, the J gene TRBJ2-1; a possible D gene is TRBD1 (6 bases). The CDR3 extends over 14 amino acids. Trimming took off 6 bases at V and 9 bases at J, with 18 bases between the two ends. Germline values: CDR1 MNHEY, CDR2 SVGEGT. CDR3 nucleotide sequence: TGTGCCAGCAGCTATACAGGGCTTGTGGCTGAGCAGTTCTTC. Translating gives CASSYTGLVAEQFF.

This clonotype was detected ten times or more. The genes are TRBV4-1 and TRBJ2-4; D is unclear. V lost 2 bases, J lost 1 base, and 12 bases lay in between. Germline V lookup: CDR1 MGHRA, CDR2 YSYEKL. CDR3 size: 16 residues. The CDR3 region is CASSQRGPAAKNIQYF. In DNA form, the CDR3 reads TGCGCCAGCAGCCAACGCGGTCCCGCGGCCAAAAACATTCAGTACTTC.

The CDR3 DNA reads TGCGCCAGCAGCCCTAAATTTGAGGGGGCGAGCACAGATACGCAGTATTTT. This encodes CASSPKFEGASTDTQYF. The chain carries TRBV5-1 and TRBJ2-3, with 7 nucleotides matching TRBD1. The CDR3 sequence is 17 residues long. Germline V gene sequence: CDR1 SGHRS, CDR2 YFSETQ. V was pared by 4 bases and J by 0 bases, with 11 bases of the junction left unmatched.

The gene calls are TRBV12-3 or TRBV12-4 and TRBJ2-3; a weak D match, TRBD2 (5 bases). The CDR3 contains 15 residues. V was clipped by 8 bases and J by 0 bases, with 15 bases between them. CDR3 sequence (DNA): TGTGCCAGCGGAGTTAGCGCCCCTAGCACAGATACGCAGTATTTT. Residues: CASGVSAPSTDTQYF.

The table lists this clonotype with many counts. The rearrangement links TRBV5-1 to TRBJ1-1, with 12 bases aligning to TRBD1. V was pared by 6 bases and J by 4 bases, with 4 bases of the junction left unmatched. The CDR3 has 14 residues. Germline V lookup: CDR1 SGHRS, CDR2 YFSETQ. As DNA, the CDR3 is TGCGCCAGCAATCCGGGACAGGGGGCCACTGAAGCTTTCTTT. Amino acids: CASNPGQGATEAFF.

The rearrangement links TRBV7-9 to TRBJ2-3; maybe TRBD2 (5 bases). The CDR3 sequence is 19 residues long. Germline V gene lookup returns CDR1 SEHNR and CDR2 FQNEAQ (reference sequence). V lost 4 bases and J 0 bases, leaving 23 bases between the germline ends. CDR3 bases: TGTGCCAGCAGCTATCACTTAGCGACTTTACGATCTAGCACAGATACGCAGTATTTT. This sequence encodes CASSYHLATLRSSTDTQYF.

This clonotype was counted between two and nine times. The chain recombines TRBV4-1 with TRBJ2-1, with a weak D call TRBD1 (6 bases). The CDR3 is 15 amino acids. Trimming took off 2 bases at V and 5 bases at J, with 13 bases between the two ends. CDR1 is MGHRA, CDR2 YSYEKL, per germline. CDR3 nucleotides: TGCGCCAGCAGCCAAAGGACAGTCTCTAACAATGAGCAGTTCTTC. Protein product: CASSQRTVSNNEQFF.

V gene TRBV7-2 combines with J gene TRBJ2-7; D is unclear. Germline V gene sequence: CDR1 SGHTA, CDR2 FQGNSA. The CDR3 sequence is 13 residues long. Between the trimmed V and J ends, which lost 4 bases and 4 bases, there was a span of 11 bases. The CDR3 DNA reads TGTGCCAGCAGCTCCCTATGGGGTTACGAGCAGTACGTC. Its protein is CASSSLWGYEQYV.

This clonotype was counted ten times or more. This chain connects TRBV29-1 to TRBJ2-1; D gene unclear. The germline V gene has CDR1 SQVTM and CDR2 ANQGSEA. The CDR3 is 10 residues long. The germline V and J ends were trimmed by 7 bases and 7 bases, with 8 bases remaining between them. This chain's CDR3 is CSGIRNEQFF. The CDR3 bases are TGCAGCGGCATAAGGAATGAGCAGTTCTTC.

This clonotype appeared a few times. The J gene is TRBJ2-7, the V gene TRBV27; D is ambiguous. In germline, CDR1 is MNHEY, CDR2 SMNVEV (reference sequence). V was pared by 1 base and J by 5 bases, with 21 bases between. This CDR3 contains 17 residues. Here the CDR3 reads CASSLFRPGGVSHEQYF. CDR3 coding DNA: TGTGCCAGCAGTTTATTCAGACCCGGTGGGGTTAGCCACGAGCAGTACTTC.

This clonotype was detected ten times or more. This sequence joins TRBV9 and TRBJ2-4, with a possible D match to TRBD2 (5 bases). The V end lost 3 bases, the J end lost 7 bases, and 17 bases lay between the germline ends. The length of the CDR3 is 15 residues. Per the germline V gene, CDR1 is SGDLS and CDR2 is YYNGEE. The CDR3 DNA is TGTGCCAGCAGCGGCAATACTAGAGACGTGAACATTCAGTACTTC. Protein sequence: CASSGNTRDVNIQYF.

The J gene is TRBJ1-2, the V gene TRBV19; no reliable D call. This CDR3 is 14 amino acids long. CDR1 is LNHDA, CDR2 SQIVND, per germline (reference sequence). V was pared by 2 bases and J by 6 bases, with 13 bases between. CDR3 in DNA: TGTGCCAGTAGTATAAGGATAGGGTCTAATGGCTACACCTTC. Translation gives CASSIRIGSNGYTF.

This clonotype was found many times. The V call is TRBV20-1, the J call TRBJ2-7; no clear D. The germline CDR1 and CDR2 sequences are DFQATT and SNEGSKA (reference sequence). The CDR3 length is 12 residues. Trimming cost V 3 bases and J 0 bases, with 6 bases left between them. The CDR3, as DNA: TGCAGTGCTAGCGGGTACTCCTACGAGCAGTACTTC. Translated: CSASGYSYEQYF.

This clonotype was counted between two and nine times. The chain links TRBV5-1 to TRBJ1-1; 7 bases are shared with TRBD1. V lost 4 bases to trimming and J lost 1 base; unmatched junction nucleotides: 4. In germline, CDR1 is SGHRS, CDR2 YFSETQ. The CDR3 spans 14 residues. The CDR3 reads CASSRRQGNTEAFF. DNA of the CDR3: TGCGCCAGCAGCCGCAGACAGGGGAACACTGAAGCTTTCTTT.

The V call is TRBV27, the J call TRBJ1-6, with 9 bases that match TRBD1. The CDR3 has 18 residues. Germline lookup yields CDR1 MNHEY and CDR2 SMNVEV (reference sequence). V lost 3 bases to trimming and J lost 7 bases; unmatched junction nucleotides: 13. DNA of the CDR3: TGTGCCAGCAGTTTCCGGGGACAGGGCCCTACTTCCAATTCACCCCTCCACTTT. Protein: CASSFRGQGPTSNSPLHF.

There are many counts of this clonotype. The chain combines TRBV29-1 with TRBJ2-3; TRBD1 might be the D (6 bases). Germline V gene lookup returns CDR1 SQVTM and CDR2 ANQGSEA. CDR3 size: 11 residues. V was cut by 6 bases and J by 6 bases, with 10 bases left in between. The CDR3 DNA reads TGCAGCGTCAGGGGCAGGGATACGCAGTATTTT. Protein product: CSVRGRDTQYF.

This clonotype was seen a few times. The genes are TRBV7-6 and TRBJ1-2; no clear D gene. Germline CDR1 and CDR2: SGHVS and FNYEAQ. V was clipped by 1 base and J by 8 bases, with 14 bases between them. The CDR3 totals 14 residues. The CDR3 loop reads CASSLEALGPGYTF. The CDR3 DNA is TGTGCCAGCAGCTTAGAAGCCTTGGGTCCAGGCTACACCTTC.